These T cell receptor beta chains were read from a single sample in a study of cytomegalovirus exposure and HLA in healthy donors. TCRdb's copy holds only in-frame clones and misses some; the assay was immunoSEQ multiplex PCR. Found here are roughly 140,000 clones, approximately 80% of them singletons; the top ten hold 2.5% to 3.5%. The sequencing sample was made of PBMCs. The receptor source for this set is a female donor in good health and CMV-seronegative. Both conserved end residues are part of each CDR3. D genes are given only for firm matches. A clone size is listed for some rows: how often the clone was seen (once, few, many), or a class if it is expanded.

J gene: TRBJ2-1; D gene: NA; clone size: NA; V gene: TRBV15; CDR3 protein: CATSRARNTRGQFF; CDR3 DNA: TGTGCCACCAGCAGAGCGCGAAACACCCGGGGGCAGTTCTTC
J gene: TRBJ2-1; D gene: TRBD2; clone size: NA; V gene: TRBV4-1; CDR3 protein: CASSRRLSRLAVNNEQFF; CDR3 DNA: TGCGCCAGCAGCCGCAGACTCTCCCGACTAGCGGTGAACAATGAGCAGTTCTTC
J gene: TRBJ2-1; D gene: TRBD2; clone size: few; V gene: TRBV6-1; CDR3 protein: CASNRAGGPYEQFF; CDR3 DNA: TGTGCCAGCAACCGAGCGGGAGGGCCGTATGAGCAGTTCTTC
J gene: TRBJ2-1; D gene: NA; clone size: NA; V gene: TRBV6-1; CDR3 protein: CASSDSGVSYNEQFF; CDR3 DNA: TGTGCCAGCAGTGATTCCGGGGTATCCTACAATGAGCAGTTCTTC
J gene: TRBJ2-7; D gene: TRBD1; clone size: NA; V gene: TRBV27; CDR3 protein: CASSTLTGVGFSYEQYF; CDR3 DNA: TGTGCCAGCAGTACGCTGACAGGGGTGGGATTCTCCTACGAGCAGTACTTC
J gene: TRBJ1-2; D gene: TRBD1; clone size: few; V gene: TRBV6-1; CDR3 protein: CASSALDRGVANYGYTF; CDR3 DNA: TGTGCCAGCAGTGCCTTGGACAGGGGGGTAGCTAACTATGGCTACACCTTC
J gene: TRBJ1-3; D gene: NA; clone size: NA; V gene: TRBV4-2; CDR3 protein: CASSHEVGQIGNTIYF; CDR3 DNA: TGTGCCAGCAGCCACGAGGTGGGGCAAATAGGAAACACCATATATTTT
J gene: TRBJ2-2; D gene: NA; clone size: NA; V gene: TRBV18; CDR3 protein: CASSPGGSGELFF; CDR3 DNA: TGTGCCAGCTCACCAGGCGGCTCCGGGGAGCTGTTTTTT
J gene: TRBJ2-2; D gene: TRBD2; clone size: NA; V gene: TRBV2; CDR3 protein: CASRTGLAGVTGELFF; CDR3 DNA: TGTGCCAGCAGAACAGGACTAGCGGGGGTGACCGGGGAGCTGTTTTTT
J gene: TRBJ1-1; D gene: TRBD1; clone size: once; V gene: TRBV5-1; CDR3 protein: CASGQAMNTEAFF; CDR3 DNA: TGCGCCAGCGGACAGGCCATGAACACTGAAGCTTTCTTT
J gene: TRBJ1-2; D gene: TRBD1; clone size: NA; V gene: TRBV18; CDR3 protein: CASSRQGYGYTF; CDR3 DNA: TGTGCCAGCTCACGACAGGGATATGGCTACACCTTC
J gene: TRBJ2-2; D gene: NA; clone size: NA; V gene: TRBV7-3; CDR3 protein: CASSFLGGRGDTGELFF; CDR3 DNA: TGTGCCAGCAGCTTTCTCGGGGGGCGCGGGGACACCGGGGAGCTGTTTTTT
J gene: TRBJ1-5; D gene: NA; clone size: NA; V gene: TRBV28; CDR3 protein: CASSLQGPGGNQPQHF; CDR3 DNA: TGTGCCAGCAGTCTCCAGGGCCCGGGAGGCAATCAGCCCCAGCATTTT
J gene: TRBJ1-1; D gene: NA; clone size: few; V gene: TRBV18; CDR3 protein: CASSSGQPEAFF; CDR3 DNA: TGTGCCAGCTCATCAGGACAGCCTGAAGCTTTCTTT
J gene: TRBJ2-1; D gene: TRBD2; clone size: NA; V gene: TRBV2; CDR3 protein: CASSGSGGRRNEQFF; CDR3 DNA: TGTGCCAGCAGTGGGAGCGGGGGGCGACGGAATGAGCAGTTCTTC
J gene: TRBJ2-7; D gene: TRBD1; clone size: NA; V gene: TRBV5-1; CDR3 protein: CASSLETGVTYEQYF; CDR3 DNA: TGCGCCAGCAGCTTGGAGACAGGGGTCACCTACGAGCAGTACTTC
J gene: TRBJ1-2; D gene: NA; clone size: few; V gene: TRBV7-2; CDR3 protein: CASSFHVRANYGYTF; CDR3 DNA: TGTGCCAGCAGCTTCCATGTTAGAGCTAACTATGGCTACACCTTC
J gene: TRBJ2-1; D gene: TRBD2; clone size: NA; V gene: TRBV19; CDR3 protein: CASRTSATYNEQFF; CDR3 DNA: TGTGCCAGTAGGACTAGCGCGACCTACAATGAGCAGTTCTTC
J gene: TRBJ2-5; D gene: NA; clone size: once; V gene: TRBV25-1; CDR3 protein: CASSGTGTETQYF; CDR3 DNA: TGTGCCAGCAGTGGAACAGGGACGGAGACCCAGTACTTC
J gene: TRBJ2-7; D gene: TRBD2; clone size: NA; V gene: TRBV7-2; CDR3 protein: CASSLDSGRASYEQYF; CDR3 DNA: TGTGCCAGCAGCTTAGATAGCGGGAGGGCCTCCTACGAGCAGTACTTC
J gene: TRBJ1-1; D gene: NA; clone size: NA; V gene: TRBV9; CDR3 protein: CASSEGVTGEAFF; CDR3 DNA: TGTGCCAGCAGCGAAGGGGTGACAGGTGAAGCTTTCTTT
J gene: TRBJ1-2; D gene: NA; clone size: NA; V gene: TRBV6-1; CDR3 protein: CASSERPGNYGYTF; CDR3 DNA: TGTGCCAGCAGTGAAAGGCCCGGGAACTATGGCTACACCTTC
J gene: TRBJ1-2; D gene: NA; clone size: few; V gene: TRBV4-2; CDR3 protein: CASSQGGRVSDGYTF; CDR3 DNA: TGTGCCAGCAGCCAAGGAGGGAGGGTCTCAGATGGCTACACCTTC
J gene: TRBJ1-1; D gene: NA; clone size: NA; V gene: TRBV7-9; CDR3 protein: CASSSKPDIVALNTEAFF; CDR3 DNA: TGTGCCAGCAGCTCGAAACCCGACATTGTAGCGTTGAACACTGAAGCTTTCTTT
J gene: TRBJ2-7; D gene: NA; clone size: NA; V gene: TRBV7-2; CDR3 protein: CASSLGRVSSYEQYF; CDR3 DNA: TGTGCCAGCAGCTTAGGGCGGGTCAGCTCCTACGAGCAGTACTTC
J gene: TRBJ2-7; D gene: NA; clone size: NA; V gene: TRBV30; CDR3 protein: CAWSLLIGYEQYF; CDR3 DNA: TGTGCCTGGAGTTTACTAATCGGGTACGAGCAGTACTTC
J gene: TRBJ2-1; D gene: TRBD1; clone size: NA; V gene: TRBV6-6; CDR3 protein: CASSLQGEGAEQFF; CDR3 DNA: TGTGCCAGCAGCCTACAGGGAGAGGGGGCTGAGCAGTTCTTC
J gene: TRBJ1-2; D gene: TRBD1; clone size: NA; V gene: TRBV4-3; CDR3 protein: CASSRGQGATNYGYTF; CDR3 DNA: TGCGCCAGCAGCCGAGGACAGGGGGCTACCAACTATGGCTACACCTTC
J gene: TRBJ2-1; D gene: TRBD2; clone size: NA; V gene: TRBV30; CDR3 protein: CGLAGGYNEQFF; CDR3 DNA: TGTGGACTAGCGGGAGGCTACAATGAGCAGTTCTTC
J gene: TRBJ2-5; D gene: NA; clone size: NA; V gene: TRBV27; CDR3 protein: CASSFRQVETQYF; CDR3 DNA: TGTGCCAGCAGTTTCAGGCAGGTGGAGACCCAGTACTTC
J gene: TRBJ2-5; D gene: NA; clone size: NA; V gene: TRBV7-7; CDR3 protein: CASSLAPRTGETQYF; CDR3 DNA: TGTGCTAGCAGCTTAGCGCCACGTACAGGCGAGACCCAGTACTTC
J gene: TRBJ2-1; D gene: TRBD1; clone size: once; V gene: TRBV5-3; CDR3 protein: CARSWTGYRGYNNEQFF; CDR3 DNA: TGTGCCAGAAGCTGGACAGGCTATCGGGGTTATAACAATGAGCAGTTCTTC